The rows below give T cell receptor beta chains drawn from one sample of a study of OX40 agonist ivuxolimab in advanced cancers. Sequenced by immunoSEQ multiplex PCR; TCRdb stores in-frame clones only, minus some. This sample has approximately 34,000 clones, with approximately 85% found just once. Here the sequenced sample was CD4+ or CD8+ T cells sorted from blood, taken in a trial of the OX40 agonist ivuxolimab. The receptors come from an adult with an advanced solid tumor such as melanoma, head and neck, liver or kidney cancer. CDR3s include the opening cysteine and the closing phenylalanine or tryptophan. The D gene is left open where the match is weak. Clone size is stated in some rows and not others, as once, few, many or a class when expanded.

size | J | D | V | CDR3 | DNA
NA | TRBJ2-2 | NA | TRBV29-1 | CSALDTNRNAGGELFF | TGCAGCGCCTTAGACACCAACCGGAACGCCGGGGGGGAGCTGTTTTTT
once | TRBJ2-3 | NA | TRBV6-6 | CASSGPDTQYF | TGTGCCAGCAGTGGCCCCGATACGCAGTATTTT
NA | TRBJ2-1 | NA | TRBV9 | CASSVVRDNNEQFF | TGTGCCAGCAGCGTAGTGCGGGACAACAATGAGCAGTTCTTC
once | TRBJ1-1 | NA | TRBV4-3 | CASSQALRGEFATEAFF | TGCGCCAGCAGCCAAGCACTCCGAGGGGAATTTGCCACTGAAGCTTTCTTT
NA | TRBJ2-2 | NA | TRBV4-1 | CASGQRNTGELFF | TGCGCCAGTGGACAGAGGAACACCGGGGAGCTGTTTTTT
NA | TRBJ2-2 | TRBD2 | TRBV7-6 | CASSLEVAGVGTGELFF | TGTGCCAGCAGCTTAGAGGTCGCGGGGGTTGGTACCGGGGAGCTGTTTTTT
few | TRBJ2-7 | TRBD1 | TRBV9 | CASSVRTGAYEQYF | TGTGCCAGCAGCGTGAGGACAGGTGCCTACGAGCAGTACTTC
NA | TRBJ2-1 | NA | TRBV4-1 | CASSQTPFGDEQFF | TGCGCCAGCAGCCAGACCCCGTTCGGCGATGAGCAGTTCTTC
NA | TRBJ2-7 | TRBD1 | TRBV27 | CASSDRDRAHEQYF | TGTGCCAGCAGTGACCGGGACAGGGCCCACGAGCAGTACTTC
NA | TRBJ1-1 | NA | TRBV28 | CASSFAIIGSPLWQAFF | TGTGCCAGCAGTTTTGCAATCATCGGGTCTCCCCTGTGGCAAGCTTTCTTT
NA | TRBJ1-2 | NA | TRBV7-9 | CASSLDYGYTF | TGTGCCAGCAGTCTGGACTATGGCTACACCTTC
NA | TRBJ2-7 | NA | TRBV7-2 | CASSLAEVYEQYF | TGTGCCAGCAGCTTAGCAGAGGTCTACGAGCAGTACTTC
NA | TRBJ2-7 | NA | TRBV29-1 | CSVVSLEAYEQYF | TGCAGCGTTGTGTCGCTTGAGGCCTACGAGCAGTACTTC
NA | TRBJ2-1 | TRBD2 | TRBV28 | CASGDTSGGKNEQFF | TGTGCCAGCGGAGACACTAGCGGGGGGAAAAATGAGCAGTTCTTC
NA | TRBJ2-1 | TRBD2 | TRBV27 | CASSLGVRGARNEQFF | TGTGCCAGCAGCCTGGGGGTGCGGGGGGCCAGGAATGAGCAGTTCTTC
NA | TRBJ1-4 | TRBD1 | TRBV28 | CASSPFAGTGNEKLFF | TGTGCCAGCAGTCCATTCGCCGGGACAGGGAATGAAAAACTGTTTTTT